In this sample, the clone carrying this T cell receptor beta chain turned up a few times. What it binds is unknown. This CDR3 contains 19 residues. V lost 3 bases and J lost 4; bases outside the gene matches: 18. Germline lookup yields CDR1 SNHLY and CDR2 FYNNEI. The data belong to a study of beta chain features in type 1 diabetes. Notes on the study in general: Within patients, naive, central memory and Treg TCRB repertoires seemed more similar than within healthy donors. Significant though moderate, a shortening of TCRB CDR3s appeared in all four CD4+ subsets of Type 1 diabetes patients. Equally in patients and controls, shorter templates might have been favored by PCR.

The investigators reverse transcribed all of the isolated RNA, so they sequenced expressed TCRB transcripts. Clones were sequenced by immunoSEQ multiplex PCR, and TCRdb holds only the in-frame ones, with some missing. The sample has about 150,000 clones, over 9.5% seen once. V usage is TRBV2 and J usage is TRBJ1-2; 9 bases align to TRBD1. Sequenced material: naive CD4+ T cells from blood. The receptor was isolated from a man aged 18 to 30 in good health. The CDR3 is CASSDPLGQGRGQAYGYTF. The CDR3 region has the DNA TGTGCCAGCAGTGACCCCCTGGGACAGGGCCGAGGTCAGGCCTATGGCTACACCTTC.